This entry lists 28 T cell receptor beta chains sequenced from one sample in a study of T cells in Graves' hyperthyroidism and ophthalmopathy. RNA transcripts yielded amplified TCR beta CDR3 regions. TCR CDR3 regions were first amplified by RT-PCR with HTBI primers. TCRdb called the multiplex PCR reads again in MiXCR, with one record for every CDR3 protein. Altogether 490,000 or so distinct CDR3 sequences are present, 15% to 20% being singletons, with the ten largest covering around 32%. Specimen: blood. Receptors were obtained from a woman aged 25 to 39 with Graves' ophthalmopathy.

The V gene is TRBV4-2, the J gene TRBJ1-1; tentatively, D is TRBD1 (5 bases). Per germline, CDR1 LGHNA and CDR2 YNFKEQ. V was clipped by 3 bases and J by 1 base, with 12 bases between them. CDR3 length: 15 residues. CDR3 coding DNA: TGTGCCAGCAGCCAGGAGGGACCCCAGAACACTGAAGCTTTCTTT. Protein sequence: CASSQEGPQNTEAFF.

This clonotype came up many times. This chain connects TRBV7-6 to TRBJ2-7; a weak D match, TRBD2 (5 bases). Trimming left V 5 bases short and J 4 bases short, with 15 bases between. CDR1 SGHVS and CDR2 FNYEAQ come from the germline V gene. The CDR3 length is 14 residues. Written as DNA, the CDR3 is TGTGCCAGCAGCCAGAAGGAAGGGAGATACGAGCAGTACTTC. Its protein is CASSQKEGRYEQYF.

Only a few counts were recorded for this clonotype. The chain recombines TRBV20-1 with TRBJ1-6; 8 positions agree with TRBD1. The ends lost 1 base at V and 9 bases at J; junction bases unmatched: 8. This CDR3 comprises 15 residues. Germline lookup yields CDR1 DFQATT and CDR2 SNEGSKA (reference sequence). The CDR3 region has the DNA TGCAGTGCTAGAGGGCTTGGACAGGGAAGTTCACCCCTCCACTTT. Its translation is CSARGLGQGSSPLHF.

The chain carries TRBV6-2 or TRBV6-3 and TRBJ1-2; no reliable D call. Looked up from germline, CDR1 is MNHEY and CDR2 is SVGEGT. V dropped 2 bases and J dropped 2 bases, with 9 bases sitting between them. This CDR3 region has 14 residues. The CDR3 here is CASSYGLQNYGYTF. Here the CDR3 DNA reads TGTGCCAGCAGTTACGGGTTACAGAACTATGGCTACACCTTC.

This clonotype was picked up many times. The chain is built from TRBV29-1 and TRBJ2-1, with 11 bases that match TRBD2. The CDR3 contains 14 residues. V was pared by 3 bases and J by 9 bases, with 7 bases of the junction left unmatched. Germline V gives CDR1 SQVTM, CDR2 ANQGSEA. The CDR3 sequence: CSVEGLAARGEQFF. The CDR3 DNA reads as TGCAGCGTTGAGGGACTAGCGGCAAGGGGTGAGCAGTTCTTC.

This clonotype appeared many times. The rearrangement links TRBV3-1 to TRBJ1-1; D is unresolved. The CDR3 runs to 12 residues. The germline V and J ends were trimmed by 4 bases and 6 bases, with 9 bases remaining between them. CDR1 is LGHDT and CDR2 is YNNKEL in the germline V gene (reference sequence). The CDR3 reads CASSRHGAEAFF. Written as DNA, the CDR3 is TGTGCCAGCAGCCGACACGGGGCTGAAGCTTTCTTT.

This clonotype appeared many times. This rearrangement joins TRBV6-2 or TRBV6-3 to TRBJ1-5; no definite D call. The V and J ends lost 2 bases and 4 bases respectively, with 9 bases between them. CDR1 is MNHEY, CDR2 SVGEGT, per germline. The CDR3 consists of 14 residues. The DNA for the CDR3 is TGTGCCAGCAGTTACGGGGAGGAGAATCAGCCCCAGCATTTT. As protein: CASSYGEENQPQHF.

The chain recombines TRBV20-1 with TRBJ2-5, with 12 bases lining up with TRBD2. The CDR3 runs 16 residues. Germline values: CDR1 DFQATT, CDR2 SNEGSKA (reference sequence). With 0 bases clipped from V and 1 base from J, the junction kept 3 bases outside the gene matches. The CDR3 nucleotides are TGCAGTGCTAGAGATCCTAGCGGGAGGGCCCAAGAGACCCAGTACTTC. Its translation: CSARDPSGRAQETQYF.

This clonotype has only a few counts. The chain has TRBV10-3 and TRBJ1-3; perhaps TRBD1 as D (6 bases). CDR3 length: 17 amino acids. Trimming stripped 4 bases from V and 0 bases from J, with 16 bases between. CDR1 is ENHRY and CDR2 is SYGVKD in the germline V gene. The CDR3 bases are TGTGCCATCAGTGCATCGGGACACGTCCTCTCTGGAAACACCATATATTTT. Translating it yields CAISASGHVLSGNTIYF.

This rearrangement joins TRBV6-1 to TRBJ1-2; D remains unclear. This CDR3 region has 13 residues. V was pared by 7 bases and J by 6 bases, with 15 bases between. CDR1 is MNHNS, CDR2 SASEGT, per germline. This chain's CDR3 is CASNIGLGNGYTF. Written as DNA, the CDR3 is TGTGCCAGCAACATTGGCCTGGGAAATGGCTACACCTTC.

The chain links TRBV6-1 to TRBJ1-5; 8 bases align to TRBD1. This CDR3 has 14 amino acids. Germline V lookup: CDR1 MNHNS, CDR2 SASEGT. V gave up 5 bases and J gave up 5 bases; unmatched junction bases: 5. In nucleotides, the CDR3 is TGTGCCAGCAGTTATTCACAGGGGGATCAGCCCCAGCATTTT. Translating it yields CASSYSQGDQPQHF.

This clonotype was counted at least ten times. The chain links TRBV5-6 to TRBJ1-1; a possible D gene is TRBD1 (6 bases). From germline, CDR1 is SGHDT and CDR2 YYEEEE. V gave up 2 bases and J gave up 3 bases, with 17 bases separating them. This CDR3 is built from 16 residues. CDR3 sequence (DNA): TGTGCCAGCAGCTTTACAGGGATCAATAGGGACACTGAAGCTTTCTTT. Residues: CASSFTGINRDTEAFF.

Concerning this clonotype itself: A read error may explain this, as a much larger clone is one base away. V and J are TRBV28 and TRBJ2-7; no reliable D call. The CDR3 is made up of 10 amino acids. V dropped 3 bases and J dropped 7 bases, with 4 bases sitting between them. Germline V gene sequence: CDR1 MDHEN, CDR2 SYDVKM. The CDR3 DNA reads TGTGCCAGCAGTTTTGAGGAGCAGTACTTC. Protein product: CASSFEEQYF.

This chain links TRBV4-3 with TRBJ2-5, with 12 bases matching TRBD2. The V gene's germline CDR1 is LGHNA and CDR2 YSLEER. The CDR3 extends over 16 amino acids. J lost 5 bases, V lost 1 base, and 5 bases had no gene match. CDR3 sequence (DNA): TGCGCCAGCAGCCAAGGAGGACTAGCGGGAAGTGAGACCCAGTACTTC. It codes for CASSQGGLAGSETQYF.

This clonotype was counted between two and nine times. V gene TRBV5-1 combines with J gene TRBJ2-2, with 10 bases fitting TRBD1. J gave up 7 bases and V 1 base, and 7 bases lay outside the gene matches. Germline loops: CDR1 SGHRS, CDR2 YFSETQ. The CDR3 is 16 residues long. CDR3 region: CASSLTTGGKGGELFF. The CDR3 DNA follows: TGCGCCAGCAGCTTGACGACAGGGGGCAAGGGCGGGGAGCTGTTTTTT.

The sample holds many counts of this clonotype. The chain joins TRBV11-3 to TRBJ1-4; a weak D match, TRBD1 (5 bases). The germline V and J ends were trimmed by 4 bases and 2 bases, with 8 bases remaining between them. CDR3 length equals 14 residues. Germline assignment: CDR1 SGHNT and CDR2 YENEEA. CDR3 sequence (DNA): TGTGCCAGCAGCTCGGGACCGACTAATGAAAAACTGTTTTTT. Translated: CASSSGPTNEKLFF.

The DNA for the CDR3 is TGTGCCATCCGACAGGAAACCTACGAGCAGTACTTC. Translation: CAIRQETYEQYF. The gene calls are TRBV10-3 and TRBJ2-7, with a possible D match to TRBD1 (6 bases). This CDR3 has 12 residues. Germline V gives CDR1 ENHRY, CDR2 SYGVKD. Trimming took off 8 bases at V and 2 bases at J, with 10 bases between the two ends.

This clonotype was seen a few times. The rearrangement joins TRBV6-5 to TRBJ1-6; D is ambiguous. This CDR3 is 15 amino acids long. Germline V gene sequence: CDR1 MNHEY, CDR2 SVGAGI. The V and J ends lost 2 bases and 9 bases respectively, with 14 bases between them. As DNA, the CDR3 is TGTGCCAGCAGTTACGTCGGGGAGGGAAGTTCACCCCTCCACTTT. Translated, it gives CASSYVGEGSSPLHF.

CDR3 in amino acids: CASSIFFQAYEQYF. The CDR3 region has the DNA TGTGCCAGTAGTATCTTTTTCCAGGCCTACGAGCAGTACTTC. The gene calls are TRBV19 and TRBJ2-7; D not certain. CDR3 length: 14 amino acids. V was shortened by 3 bases and J by 2 bases, with 11 bases between the two germline ends. CDR1 and CDR2 (germline): LNHDA, SQIVND (reference sequence).

This clonotype showed up many times. The J gene is TRBJ2-1, the V gene TRBV20-1, with a possible D match to TRBD2 (6 bases). There are 15 residues in the CDR3. Looked up from germline, CDR1 is DFQATT and CDR2 is SNEGSKA (reference sequence). The V gene lost 0 bases and the J gene lost 3 bases, with 12 bases spanning the gap. The DNA of the CDR3 is TGCAGTGCTAGAGACGGGAGACTTTTCTACAATGAGCAGTTCTTC. Its translation: CSARDGRLFYNEQFF.

This clonotype has at least ten counts. The V call is TRBV12-3 or TRBV12-4, the J call TRBJ2-1; no firm D call. Trimming cost V 6 bases and J 0 bases, with 21 bases left between them. The CDR3 has 18 amino acids. Written as DNA, the CDR3 is TGTGCCAGCAGCCGTATGCGTATAGTACGGAGCTCCTACAATGAGCAGTTCTTC. Encoded protein: CASSRMRIVRSSYNEQFF.

This clonotype was counted at least ten times. The chain has TRBV6-2 or TRBV6-3 and TRBJ2-1; D ambiguous. Trimming cost V 2 bases and J 4 bases, with 12 bases left between them. The CDR3 is made up of 15 amino acids. CDR1 and CDR2 (germline): MNHEY, SVGEGT. The CDR3 nucleotides are TGTGCCAGCAGTTACGCGAGAGGCAGGTACAATGAGCAGTTCTTC. It specifies CASSYARGRYNEQFF.

The chain carries TRBV7-9 and TRBJ2-5; possibly TRBD2 for D (6 bases). The CDR3 totals 15 residues. Deletions cut 1 base from V and 5 bases from J, with 14 bases between. CDR1 and CDR2 from the germline V gene are SEHNR and FQNEAQ (reference sequence). The CDR3 nucleotides are TGTGCCAGCAGCTTAGAAAGATCGGGGAGGGAGACCCAGTACTTC. It yields the protein CASSLERSGRETQYF.

This clonotype was recorded at least ten times. This rearrangement joins TRBV7-8 to TRBJ2-3; TRBD2 agrees at 8 bases. CDR3 size: 16 residues. V gave up 4 bases and J gave up 1 base; unmatched junction bases: 7. CDR1 and CDR2 from the germline V gene are SGHVS and FQNEAQ. CDR3 residues: CASSSHLSGGTDTQYF. The CDR3 DNA follows: TGTGCCAGCAGCTCACACCTTAGCGGGGGCACAGATACGCAGTATTTT.

In this sample, this clonotype turned up a few times. The chain links TRBV6-1 to TRBJ2-7, with 9 bases identical to TRBD1. CDR1 and CDR2 from the germline V gene are MNHNS and SASEGT. The CDR3 has 14 amino acids. V lost 8 bases, J lost 2 bases, and 7 bases stayed unmatched. The CDR3 protein is CASREGQGPYEQYF. The CDR3, as DNA: TGTGCCAGCCGAGAGGGACAGGGTCCCTACGAGCAGTACTTC.

CDR3 DNA sequence: TGCGCCAGCAGTCAGGGGGCATCGTCGTTAACTGAAGCTTTCTTT. Its protein product is CASSQGASSLTEAFF. The chain recombines TRBV5-1 with TRBJ1-1, with 8 bases aligning to TRBD1. Germline loops: CDR1 SGHRS, CDR2 YFSETQ. Germline trimming cut 5 bases from V and 5 bases from J; bases unmatched to any gene: 11. This CDR3 has 15 residues. The full variable domain, in which reference TRBV5-1 and TRBJ1-1 provide the parts outside the CDR3, is KAGVTQTPRYLIKTRGQQVTLSCSPISGHRSVSWYQQTPGQGLQFLFEYFSETQRNKGNFPGRFSGRQFSNSRSEMNVSTLELGDSALYLCASSQGASSLTEAFFGQGTRLTVV.

The chain recombines TRBV4-1 with TRBJ2-1, with D tentatively TRBD2 (6 bases). The CDR3 contains 15 residues. V was pared by 5 bases and J by 8 bases, with 19 bases between. Germline values: CDR1 MGHRA, CDR2 YSYEKL. The CDR3 DNA sequence: TGCGCCAGCAGCGATGCGGGGACCTACCTCGATGAGCAGTTCTTC. Its translation is CASSDAGTYLDEQFF.

This clonotype was detected a few times. A read error may be the cause here, since a much bigger clone is one base away. J is TRBJ2-7 and V is TRBV7-2; the D is unclear. Trimming left V 4 bases short and J 5 bases short, with 6 bases between. Germline V gene data show CDR1 as SGHTA and CDR2 as FQGNSA. The CDR3 runs to 11 residues. The CDR3 loop is CASSSHHEQYF. DNA of the CDR3: TGTGCCAGCAGCTCGCACCACGAGCAGTACTTC.